The T cell receptor (beta chain) described here comes from a study of regulatory T cells in long-lasting Graves disease. Study-wide points: Accuracy could have been hurt by small sample size. The TCR repertoire of persistent Graves' patients was less diverse than that of newly diagnosed ones.

This CDR3 is 14 amino acids long. Germline loops: CDR1 LGHDT, CDR2 YNNKEL (reference sequence). The V and J ends lost 4 bases and 1 base, in that order; junction bases with no gene match: 3. Specified time point: newly diagnosed GD, antithyroid drugs for less than 3 months. Following extraction of RNA from PBMCs, that RNA was used to make the TCR library. This clonotype was observed many times. As yet, its antigen is unknown. Libraries of TCR beta came from iRepertoire HTBI primers plus Arm-PCR of CDR3 regions. Each CDR3 protein gets one entry after TCRdb re-called the multiplex PCR reads with MiXCR. The sample has 450,000 to 500,000 distinct CDR3 sequences; roughly 15% are singletons. This sample was also put to use in a study of T cells in Graves' hyperthyroidism and ophthalmopathy. That report adds: The HTBI primer set drove a first-round RT-PCR of the TCR CDR3.

The TCR comes from a man between 35 and 55 years old with Graves disease. This sequence joins TRBV3-1 and TRBJ1-1; TRBD1 agrees at 7 bases. Specimen: peripheral blood mononuclear cells (PBMCs), collected at new diagnosis, from a patient treated with antithyroid drugs. The CDR3 nucleotides read TGTGCCAGCAGCCGACGGGACAGGAACACTGAAGCTTTCTTT. This encodes CASSRRDRNTEAFF. Complete variable domain (other parts from reference TRBV3-1 and TRBJ1-1): DTAVSQTPKYLVTQMGNDKSIKCEQNLGHDTMYWYKQDSKKFLKIMFSYNNKELIINETVPNRFSPKSPDKAHLNLHINSLELGDSAVYFCASSRRDRNTEAFFGQGTRLTVV.